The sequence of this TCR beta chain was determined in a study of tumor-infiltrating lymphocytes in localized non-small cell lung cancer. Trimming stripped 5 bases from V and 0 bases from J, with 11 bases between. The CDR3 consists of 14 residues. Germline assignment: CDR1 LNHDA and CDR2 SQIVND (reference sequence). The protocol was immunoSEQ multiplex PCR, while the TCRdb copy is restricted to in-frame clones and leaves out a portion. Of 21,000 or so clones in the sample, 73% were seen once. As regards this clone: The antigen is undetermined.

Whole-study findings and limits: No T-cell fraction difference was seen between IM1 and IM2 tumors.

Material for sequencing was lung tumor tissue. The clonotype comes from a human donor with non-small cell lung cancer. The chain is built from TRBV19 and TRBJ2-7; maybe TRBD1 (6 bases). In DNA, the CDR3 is TGTGCCAGTAGTCGATGGGGGCCCTCCTACGAGCAGTACTTC. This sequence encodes CASSRWGPSYEQYF.